This entry concerns a single T cell receptor (beta chain). Combining a sample-barcoded 5' primer with a J-beta primer mix, a second PCR ran for 7 to 11 cycles. The template-switch adaptor was a 5' adaptor with 12 random nucleotides. It tagged each cDNA molecule. TCRdb used MiXCR to reprocess the 5' RACE reads, holding one entry per CDR3 protein. The data contain approximately 1.5 million distinct CDR3 sequences, about 31% of them seen just once; the ten biggest clones take up roughly 12%. Germline lookup yields CDR1 SGHAT and CDR2 FQNNGV. V dropped 2 bases and J dropped 4 bases, with 9 bases sitting between them. This CDR3 region has 14 residues. The source of the sample is a study of blood T cells in healthy people across ages.

Material for sequencing was blood. The rearrangement links TRBV11-2 to TRBJ2-1; D gene ambiguous. The sequence was obtained from a woman aged 25 to 45 in good health. The CDR3 DNA follows: TGTGCCAGCAGCTTACTCCCCGCATACAATGAGCAGTTCTTC. Translation gives CASSLLPAYNEQFF.